This section outlines one T cell receptor beta chain sequence together with its context. The antigen is undetermined. This entry comes from a study of post-analysis software for immune sequencing data. Notes on the study in general: F measure showed strong co-clustering of same-batch samples. The normalized Chao1 diversity of multiple sclerosis patients was significantly lower than that of controls. Five TRBV segments (TRBV5-6, TRBV5-1 and TRBV20-1 among them) occurred more frequently in patients than in controls.

Germline lookup yields CDR1 SGHRS and CDR2 YFSETQ. V dropped 5 bases and J dropped 5 bases, with 8 bases sitting between them. The CDR3 consists of 12 residues. Unique molecular identifiers were present in the TCR beta cDNA libraries. Roughly 500,000 cDNA molecules were obtained per 1 to 10 million input T cells. TCRdb processed the PCR reads anew with MiXCR; each CDR3 protein has one entry. The sample has roughly 800,000 distinct CDR3 sequences; 53% are singletons. The chain joins TRBV5-1 to TRBJ1-5; D gene unclear. The origin of this receptor is a girl under 18 with multiple sclerosis. The sequencing sample was made of blood. Here the CDR3 DNA reads TGCGCCAGCAGTTACGGGGATCAGCCCCAGCATTTT. Amino acid sequence: CASSYGDQPQHF.